The source of this TCR beta chain is a study of cytomegalovirus exposure and HLA in healthy donors. Findings and limits, study-wide: In vitro confirmation showed a few CMV-associated chains to be CMV antigen specific.

V gave up 2 bases and J gave up 2 bases, with 12 bases separating them. Germline V CDR1 and CDR2: MNHEY, SVGAGI. CDR3 length: 15 residues. Note on this clone: Its antigen is still unknown.

The PCR ran on 60 Vbeta and 13 Jbeta primers. Using immunoSEQ multiplex PCR, the repertoire was profiled, and TCRdb retains in-frame clones only, with some absent. Here the sample spans some 150,000 clones, about 76% being singletons. The receptor comes from a woman aged 40-49 years in good health and CMV-seronegative. Source material: PBMCs. The chain couples TRBV6-5 to TRBJ1-1; TRBD1 might be the D (5 bases). CDR3: CASSYLAGLNTEAFF. CDR3 bases: TGTGCCAGCAGTTACCTCGCAGGGCTCAACACTGAAGCTTTCTTT.